This T cell receptor beta chain was recorded in a study of T-cell memory formation after mild COVID-19 (dated by TCRdb to the early 2020s). Regarding the study in general: Most TCR sequence clusters were specific to one of the two donors. In two donors, T-cell clones that expanded and contracted after mild COVID-19 were tracked by sequencing TCRalpha and TCRbeta repertoires over time. Two young, previously healthy adult volunteers made up the cohort, one male and one female. Here is what the overall study found, with its caveats: SARS-CoV-2 specificity of the second-wave clones peaking on day 37 was not confirmed. Clones that contracted from day 15 to 85 showed balanced CD4/CD8 phenotypes, whereas a second wave of clones that expanded from day 15 to 37 leaned towards CD4+. Contracting CD4+ clones were located mainly in the CM and EM memory subsets, whereas CD8+ clones were found to be enriched in EMRA. The detection of some responding clones in pre-infection memory suggests that pre-existing cross-reactive memory T cells joined the SARS-CoV-2 response. Only two mild cases were covered by the study, and larger cohorts that include severe cases with pre-infection samples were considered necessary.

Turning to this clonotype: Its cognate antigen has yet to be identified. Base qualities are not at hand, and no much larger clone is one base apart.

V loses 7 bases at its end and J loses 1 base; junction bases beyond the gene matches: 16. Spanning cysteine to phenylalanine, the CDR3 consists of 19 amino acids. The entry retains the CDR3 DNA only, 57 bases that are in frame from base 1. The germline V gene sets CDR1 to MNHNS and CDR2 to SASEGT. Ficoll-Paque density gradient centrifugation was the method used to isolate PBMCs. Data came from an Illumina NovaSeq 6000. cDNA libraries for TCRalpha and TCRbeta were prepared by 5'RACE using constant-segment primers, with sample barcodes and unique molecular identifiers added. Trizol reagent was used to extract RNA from every sample. Amplification of the libraries took two PCR steps, and the second step added a second sample barcode plus Illumina TruSeq adapters. Sequencing of the libraries was done on an Illumina NovaSeq, producing 2 x 150 bp paired-end reads. Per the source publication's procedure: With migec v1.2.7, reads were demultiplexed and then collapsed into UMI-guided consensus sequences. Using mixcr v2.1.11, UMI consensuses were aligned to TRA and TRB V and J templates and then assembled into clonotypes. Clonotypes were classified as expanded or contracted when called significant by both edgeR and NoisET, with noise models trained on biological replicates. For edgeR calls, the thresholds were a false discovery rate-adjusted p below 0.01 and a log2 fold-change of 1. PCA with hierarchical clustering of max-normalized trajectories of the 1000 most abundant clonotypes was used as exploratory dynamics analysis. Separately sequenced CD4+ and CD8+ repertoires were used to assign a CD4 or CD8 phenotype to each responding clone. The public reads were reprocessed in TCRdb via fastp at Q25 and MiXCR, keeping in-frame beta chains. CDR3 protein duplicates are merged, each entry listing the most common genes and DNA. The V and J calls were determined by TCRdb, not by the authors. The sample data list 40,000 to 60,000 distinct CDR3 sequences, and over 9% of these were observed just once. The ten largest clones take up about 11% of the sample.

The origin of this receptor is an adult woman who had mild COVID-19 (a few samples of this study predate the infection). The sample titles of this study are shuffled in the database, so cell type and time point are left out; the donor was told from shared clones. The sequenced sample was PBMCs or a T cell subset sorted from them (not recorded which). The V gene is TRBV6-1 and the J gene is TRBJ1-4, and 9 junctional nucleotides match TRBD1. The CDR3 in this case is CASIYRDRDLLRTNEKLFF. At the DNA level, the sequence is TGTGCCAGCATTTATCGGGACAGGGACCTATTGAGAACTAATGAAAAACTGTTTTTT.